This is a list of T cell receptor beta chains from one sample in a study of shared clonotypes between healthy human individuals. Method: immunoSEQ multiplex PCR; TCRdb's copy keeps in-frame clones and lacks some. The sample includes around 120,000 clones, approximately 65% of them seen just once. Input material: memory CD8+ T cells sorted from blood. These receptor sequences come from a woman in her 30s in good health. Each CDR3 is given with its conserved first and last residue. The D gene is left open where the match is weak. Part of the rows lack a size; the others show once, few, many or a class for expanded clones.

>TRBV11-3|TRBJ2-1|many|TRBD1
TGTGCCAGCAGCTTATCCCCGACAGGGGGCAATGAGCAGTTCTTC
CASSLSPTGGNEQFF
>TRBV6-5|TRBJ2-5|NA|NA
TGTGCCAGCAGTTACCCCGGGGATAGGGAGACCCAGTACTTC
CASSYPGDRETQYF
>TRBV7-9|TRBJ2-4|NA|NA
TGTGCCAGCAGCCCTAGGCGCGTTTTGGCCAAAAACATTCAGTACTTC
CASSPRRVLAKNIQYF
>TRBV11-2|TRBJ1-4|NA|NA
TGTGCCAGCAGACGGGGGCCGAATGAAAAACTGTTTTTT
CASRRGPNEKLFF
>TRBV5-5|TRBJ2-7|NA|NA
TGTGCCAGCAGCTTGGCCTCGGGGGGCGTCGGTGACGAGCAGTACTTC
CASSLASGGVGDEQYF
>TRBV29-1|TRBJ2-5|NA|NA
TGCAGCGTCGCCGAGGGACTGGTTGGGGAGACCCAGTACTTC
CSVAEGLVGETQYF
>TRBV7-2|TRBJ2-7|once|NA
TGTGCCAGCGAAGCTGTTGGCGAAAGCTCCTACGAGCAGTACTTC
CASEAVGESSYEQYF
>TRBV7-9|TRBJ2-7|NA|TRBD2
TGTGCCAGCAGCCATTTTAGCGGGAGCTCTCCCTACGAGCAGTACTTC
CASSHFSGSSPYEQYF
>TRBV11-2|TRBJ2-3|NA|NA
TGTGCCAGCAGCTTAGAGATAGATACGCAGTATTTT
CASSLEIDTQYF
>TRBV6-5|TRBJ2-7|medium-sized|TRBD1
TGTGCCAGCAGTGGGCAGGGGGCGACCGAGCAGTACTTC
CASSGQGATEQYF
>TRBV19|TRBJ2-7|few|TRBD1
TGTGCCAGTAGTATGTTCGGGACAGGGGCCCACGAGCAGTACTTC
CASSMFGTGAHEQYF
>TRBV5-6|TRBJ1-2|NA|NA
TGTGCCAGCAGCCTGGCGGGTATCGACTACACCTTC
CASSLAGIDYTF
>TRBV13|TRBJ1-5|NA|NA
TGTGCCAGCAGCTTAGCGTCTTCCAATCAGCCCCAGCATTTT
CASSLASSNQPQHF
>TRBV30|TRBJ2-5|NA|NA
TGTGCCTGGGGGGGACCTTGGGCAGAGACCCAGTACTTC
CAWGGPWAETQYF
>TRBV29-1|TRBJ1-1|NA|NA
TGCAGCGACGCTGAAGCTTTCTTT
CSDAEAFF
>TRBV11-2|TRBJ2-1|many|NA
TGTGCCAGCAGCCACGGGAGAGACGGTTATGAGCAGTTCTTC
CASSHGRDGYEQFF
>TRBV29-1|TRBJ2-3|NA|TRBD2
TGCAGCGTTCATGGGGCTAGCGGGACCTTCACAGATACGCAGTATTTT
CSVHGASGTFTDTQYF
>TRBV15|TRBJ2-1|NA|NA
TGTGCCACCAGCAGAGATTCAGGACGGAAGAGGGATGAGCAGTTCTTC
CATSRDSGRKRDEQFF
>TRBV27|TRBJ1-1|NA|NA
TGTGCCAGCTGCCAACTGGGACTTACAAACACTGAAGCTTTCTTT
CASCQLGLTNTEAFF
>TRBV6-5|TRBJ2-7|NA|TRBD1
TGTGCCAGCAGTACCTCCGGGACAGGGACCGAGCAGTACTTC
CASSTSGTGTEQYF
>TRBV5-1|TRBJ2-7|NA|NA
TGCGCCAGCAGCTTGCCCGGACTTTTCTACGAGCAGTACTTC
CASSLPGLFYEQYF
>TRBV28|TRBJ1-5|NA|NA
TGTGCCAGCAGTTTAGTTGAGGGTCAGCCCCAGCATTTT
CASSLVEGQPQHF
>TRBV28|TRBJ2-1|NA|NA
TGTGCCAGCAGTTTATGGCCCTCGGAGCAGTTCTTC
CASSLWPSEQFF
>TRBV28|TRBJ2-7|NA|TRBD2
TGTGCCAGCGAAGGGACTAGCGACTACGAGCAGTACTTC
CASEGTSDYEQYF
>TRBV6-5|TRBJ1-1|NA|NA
TGTGCCAGCAGTTACTCGAGGACACATTGGACAACTGAAGCTTTCTTT
CASSYSRTHWTTEAFF
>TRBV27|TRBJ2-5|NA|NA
TGTGCCAGCAGTGTCGCGGGGACCCAGTACTTC
CASSVAGTQYF
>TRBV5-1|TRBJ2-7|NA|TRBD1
TGCGCCAGCAGCCTTGGACAGGTCTGGGAGCAGTACTTC
CASSLGQVWEQYF
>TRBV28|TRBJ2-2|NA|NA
TGTGCCAGCAGTTTCTCGTTAGGGTCCGGGGAGCTGTTTTTT
CASSFSLGSGELFF
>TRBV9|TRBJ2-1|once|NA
TGTGCCAGCAGCGTAGAGTGGACCCTTACCCCCAATGAGCAGTTCTTC
CASSVEWTLTPNEQFF
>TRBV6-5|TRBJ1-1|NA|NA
TGTGCCAGCAGGACCTTCGGGACAATGAACACTGAAGCTTTCTTT
CASRTFGTMNTEAFF
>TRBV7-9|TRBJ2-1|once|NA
TGTGCCAGCAGCTTAGGGGGGCCATTTCCGAAGGCTGACAATGAGCAGTTCTTC
CASSLGGPFPKADNEQFF
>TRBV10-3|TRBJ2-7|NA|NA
TGTGCCATGAGCGAGGGCTACCATTACGAGCAGTACTTC
CAMSEGYHYEQYF
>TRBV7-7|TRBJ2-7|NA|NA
TGTGCCAGCAGCCCCTCCCACTGCTACGAGCAGTACTTC
CASSPSHCYEQYF
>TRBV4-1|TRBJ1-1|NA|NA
TGCGCCAGCAGCCGCTTCCCGGAGAACACTGAAGCTTTCTTT
CASSRFPENTEAFF